The T cell receptor (beta chain) under discussion was sequenced for a study of OX40 agonist ivuxolimab in advanced cancers. Study context: Hepatocellular carcinoma, melanoma, renal cell or head and neck cancer affected the dose-escalation patients.

TCRdb keeps only in-frame clones here, not all; method: immunoSEQ multiplex PCR. This sample yields about 82,000 clones, of which under 90% are seen a single time; around 1.8% belongs to the top ten. Germline CDR1 and CDR2: SNHLY and FYNNEI. This CDR3 is 14 amino acids long. The trim removed 4 bases at V and 4 bases at J, leaving 6 bases unmatched. The starting material was CD4+ or CD8+ T cells sorted from blood, obtained in a trial of the OX40 agonist ivuxolimab. This TCR was recovered from an adult with an advanced solid tumor such as melanoma, head and neck, liver or kidney cancer. The J gene is TRBJ2-5, the V gene TRBV2; TRBD2 matches 7 bases. As DNA, the CDR3 is TGTGCCAGCAGTGCCGAGTCGGGAGGAGAGACCCAGTACTTC. Its translation is CASSAESGGETQYF.